This TCR beta chain was captured in a study of T cells after posttransplantation cyclophosphamide. Peripheral blood was collected from the related graft donor on the marrow donation day. Study-wide results and caveats: Blood and skin or GI T cell repertoires showed limited TRB overlap. Later blood repertoires were often dominated by clones from the donor CD8+ memory compartment.

Sequenced by immunoSEQ multiplex PCR; TCRdb stores in-frame clones only, minus some. The table shows tens of thousands of clones, with approximately 90% occurring only once. With regard to this clone: The antigen is not known.

Germline values: CDR1 MNHEY, CDR2 SVGAGI. V shed 6 bases and J 3 bases; nucleotides not matched to a gene: 6. The CDR3 length is 14 residues. Sequenced input: PBMCs. This TCR came from a woman between 45 and 65 years old in good health and a related stem cell transplant donor. The chain couples TRBV6-5 to TRBJ2-5, with 8 bases fitting TRBD1. The CDR3 reads CASSPGTGKETQYF. The CDR3 DNA sequence: TGTGCCAGCAGCCCCGGGACAGGCAAAGAGACCCAGTACTTC.